What follows describes a single T cell receptor (beta chain). CDR3 size: 13 residues. Trimming took off 0 bases at V and 4 bases at J, with 7 bases between the two ends. Germline-derived CDR1 and CDR2 are LGHDT and YNNKEL (reference sequence). Recovered status applied to Cohort 3 donors who had two consecutive negative PCRs. It also applied to those with clearance or with symptom resolution. The data belong to a study of blood T cell repertoires in COVID-19. The data were produced by immunoSEQ multiplex PCR, yet TCRdb's version contains in-frame clones alone and is incomplete. The sample lists 300,000 or so clones; under 95% were seen once.

The sequence was collected from a man aged 55 to 70 who had recovered from COVID-19. The J gene is TRBJ2-7, the V gene TRBV3-1 (or the pseudogene TRBV3-2); unclear D gene. What was sequenced was PBMCs or T cells enriched from blood (not recorded which). CDR3 nucleotides: TGTGCCAGCAGCCAAGATTGGAGTTACGAGCAGTACTTC. This translates into CASSQDWSYEQYF.